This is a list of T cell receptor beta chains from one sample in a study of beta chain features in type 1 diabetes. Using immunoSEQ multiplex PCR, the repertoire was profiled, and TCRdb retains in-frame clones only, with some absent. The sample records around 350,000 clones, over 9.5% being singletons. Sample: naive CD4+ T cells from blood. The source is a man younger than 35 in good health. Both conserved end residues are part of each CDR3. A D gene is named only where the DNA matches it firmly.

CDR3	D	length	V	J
CSVNPSGGYEQYF	TRBD2	13	TRBV29-1	TRBJ2-7
CASSQNGGQTYEQYF	TRBD1	15	TRBV4-2	TRBJ2-7
CASSPLAGDYEQYF	TRBD2	14	TRBV6-5	TRBJ2-7
CASSYPSTENTEAFF	.	15	TRBV28	TRBJ1-1
CASSDPGQANTEAFF	TRBD1	15	TRBV6-1	TRBJ1-1
CASSQWDRNTEAFF	TRBD1	14	TRBV14	TRBJ1-1
CGGVLSGNTIYF	.	12	TRBV29-1	TRBJ1-3
CASSPGQAGETQYF	TRBD1	14	TRBV7-2	TRBJ2-5
CASSTMGPNEQFF	.	13	TRBV5-1	TRBJ2-1
CASSPRATRGDEQFF	TRBD2	15	TRBV11-3	TRBJ2-1
CASSPDSGNNEQFF	TRBD2	14	TRBV4-2	TRBJ2-1
CASRLGSEQFF	.	11	TRBV7-9	TRBJ2-1
CASSLGASAYNEQFF	.	15	TRBV7-2	TRBJ2-1
CASSPRRGEKLFF	.	13	TRBV28	TRBJ1-4
CASSYSGGSGYTF	.	13	TRBV6-5	TRBJ1-2
CASSPGLANNEQFF	.	14	TRBV6-4	TRBJ2-1
CAWSELWGRSGYTF	.	14	TRBV30	TRBJ1-2
CAWSSESSYNEQFF	.	14	TRBV30	TRBJ2-1
CASTGTSGGAWETQYF	TRBD2	16	TRBV28	TRBJ2-5
CASSLTSARIQYF	TRBD2	13	TRBV28	TRBJ2-4
CASRGQGAVNEQFF	TRBD1	14	TRBV10-2	TRBJ2-1
CASSPLGQGAGNTEAFF	TRBD1	17	TRBV18	TRBJ1-1
CASTWRGRDEQYF	.	13	TRBV5-4	TRBJ2-7
CAWSPGGVGTEAFF	.	14	TRBV30	TRBJ1-1
CASSPLAGGYDNEQFF	TRBD2	16	TRBV7-3	TRBJ2-1
CASSIAGATNTGELFF	.	16	TRBV19	TRBJ2-2
CASSLDSSYEQYF	.	13	TRBV11-3	TRBJ2-7
CASSSLVNTEAFF	.	13	TRBV7-3	TRBJ1-1
CASSPWSHSNQPQHF	.	15	TRBV7-8	TRBJ1-5
CAWSLKRGGSNEQFF	TRBD2	15	TRBV30	TRBJ2-1
CASSLGVGEYSPLHF	.	15	TRBV5-1	TRBJ1-6
CATSRDVAGARGNQPQHF	.	18	TRBV15	TRBJ1-5
CASSQEPRQGYEQYF	TRBD1	15	TRBV4-3	TRBJ2-7
CASSRAGYQETQYF	.	14	TRBV11-3	TRBJ2-5
CSVLAGGYNEQFF	TRBD2	13	TRBV29-1	TRBJ2-1
CASSLGTGTGGSPLHF	TRBD1	16	TRBV4-1	TRBJ1-6
CASRLPASYGYTF	.	13	TRBV2	TRBJ1-2
CASSRGGTDTQYF	.	13	TRBV9	TRBJ2-3
CSARGYSTDTQYF	.	13	TRBV29-1	TRBJ2-3
CASSYRGRAGNTIYF	.	15	TRBV6-5	TRBJ1-3
CASSLRGGARNEQFF	.	15	TRBV28	TRBJ2-1
CASSEVRDRYSPLHF	TRBD1	15	TRBV6-4	TRBJ1-6
CAWSYRGGTEAFF	.	13	TRBV30	TRBJ1-1
CASSSREGYGYTF	.	13	TRBV7-2	TRBJ1-2
CAWRYSTYNEQFF	.	13	TRBV30	TRBJ2-1
CATYGVPGANVLTF	.	14	TRBV28	TRBJ2-6
CATSLSDRAGYEQYF	TRBD1	15	TRBV15	TRBJ2-7
CASSSQTSGEQFF	TRBD2	13	TRBV7-9	TRBJ2-1
CASSVLEPLGDTQYF	.	15	TRBV28	TRBJ2-3
CASRSDNNNYGYTF	.	14	TRBV19	TRBJ1-2
CASSSRQGYQPQHF	TRBD1	14	TRBV27	TRBJ1-5
CASSPSLQGNEKLFF	.	15	TRBV9	TRBJ1-4